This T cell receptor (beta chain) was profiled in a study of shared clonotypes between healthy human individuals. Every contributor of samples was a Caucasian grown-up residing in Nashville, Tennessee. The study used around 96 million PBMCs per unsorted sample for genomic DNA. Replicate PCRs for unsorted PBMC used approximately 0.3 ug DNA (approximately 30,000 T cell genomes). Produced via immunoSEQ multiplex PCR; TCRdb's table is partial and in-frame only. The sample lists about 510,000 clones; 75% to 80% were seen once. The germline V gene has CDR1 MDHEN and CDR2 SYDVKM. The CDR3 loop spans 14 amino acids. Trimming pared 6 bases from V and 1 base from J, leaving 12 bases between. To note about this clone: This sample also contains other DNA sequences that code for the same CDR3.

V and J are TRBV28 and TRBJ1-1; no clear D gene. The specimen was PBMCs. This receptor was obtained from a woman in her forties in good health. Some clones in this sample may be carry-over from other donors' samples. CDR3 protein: CASRKGGPNTEAFF. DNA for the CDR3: TGTGCCAGCAGAAAGGGAGGACCGAACACTGAAGCTTTCTTT.